These 19 T cell receptor beta chains came from one sample sequenced in a study of blood T cells in healthy people across ages. Sample-barcoded 5' priming and a J-beta primer mix drove a second PCR of roughly 7 to 11 cycles. MiXCR was run by TCRdb on the 5' RACE reads, yielding one entry per CDR3 protein. The repertoire has roughly 800,000 distinct CDR3 sequences, 25% of them found once; the top ten carry just under 9.5%. These data are also associated with another study on T cells of mothers and their children.

What was sequenced was blood. All receptors come from a boy aged 10-17 years in good health.

This clonotype was counted between two and nine times. The rearrangement uses TRBV25-1 and TRBJ1-2, with D perhaps matching TRBD1 (6 bases). This CDR3 region has 15 residues. Per germline, CDR1 MGHDK and CDR2 SYGVNS. V dropped 4 bases and J dropped 9 bases, with 21 bases sitting between them. The CDR3 protein is CASSVDSGNYLSYTF. The DNA for the CDR3 is TGTGCCAGCAGTGTGGACAGTGGTAACTATTTGAGCTACACCTTC.

The rearrangement links TRBV7-3 to TRBJ2-5, with TRBD2 as a possible D gene (6 bases). This CDR3 is built from 13 residues. V dropped 2 bases and J dropped 11 bases, with 15 bases sitting between them. Germline values: CDR1 SGHTA, CDR2 FQGTGA. Written as DNA, the CDR3 is TGTGCCAGCAGCTTAGACGGTGGAGGGCAGCAGTACTTC. Translating gives CASSLDGGGQQYF. Full variable domain (outside the CDR3, taken from reference TRBV7-3 and TRBJ2-5): GAGVSQTPSNKVTEKGKYVELRCDPISGHTALYWYRQSLGQGPEFLIYFQGTGAADDSGLPNDRFFAVRPEGSVSTLKIQRTERGDSAVYLCASSLDGGGQQYFGPGTRLLVL.

The genes are TRBV7-9 and TRBJ2-1; 9 bases match TRBD2. Trimming removed 0 bases from V and 10 bases from J; junction bases left unmatched: 7. The CDR3 totals 15 residues. Germline V lookup: CDR1 SEHNR, CDR2 FQNEAQ (reference sequence). The DNA for the CDR3 is TGTGCCAGCAGCTTAGCGGCGGGGGGGCCGGGAGAGCAGTTCTTC. Its protein is CASSLAAGGPGEQFF.

This clonotype turned up a few times. The chain joins TRBV7-9 to TRBJ2-1; 9 bases align to TRBD2. V shed 5 bases and J 3 bases; nucleotides not matched to a gene: 5. CDR3 length: 15 amino acids. The germline gives CDR1 SEHNR, CDR2 FQNEAQ (reference sequence). CDR3 in DNA: TGTGCCAGCAGCGCGACTAGCGGATACTACAATGAGCAGTTCTTC. Encoded protein: CASSATSGYYNEQFF. Full variable domain (outside the CDR3, taken from reference TRBV7-9 and TRBJ2-1): DTGVSQNPRHKITKRGQNVTFRCDPISEHNRLYWYRQTLGQGPEFLTYFQNEAQLEKSRLLSDRFSAERPKGSFSTLEIQRTEQGDSAMYLCASSATSGYYNEQFFGPGTRLTVL.

This clonotype came up a few times. The rearrangement uses TRBV9 and TRBJ2-5, with a weak D call TRBD2 (6 bases). This CDR3 has 15 residues. Germline CDR1 SGDLS, CDR2 YYNGEE. With 0 bases removed from V and 2 bases from J, the gap between germline ends came to 11 bases. The CDR3 protein is CASSVDGRAQETQYF. The CDR3 DNA sequence: TGTGCCAGCAGCGTAGACGGGAGAGCACAAGAGACCCAGTACTTC.

This clonotype was observed a few times. J is TRBJ2-1 and V is TRBV4-1; 9 bases line up with TRBD2. Looked up from germline, CDR1 is MGHRA and CDR2 is YSYEKL. This CDR3 contains 14 residues. Trimming cost V 1 base and J 5 bases; bases outside gene matches: 0. The CDR3 DNA sequence: TGCGCCAGCAGCCAAGGACTAGCGGACAATGAGCAGTTCTTC. Protein: CASSQGLADNEQFF.

The chain links TRBV10-2 to TRBJ2-5; no definite D call. This CDR3 contains 13 residues. Trimming shortened V by 2 bases and J by 5 bases, and 9 bases separated the two germline ends. Looked up from germline, CDR1 is WSHSY and CDR2 is SAAADI. CDR3 residues: CASSEMTTETQYF. The CDR3 DNA follows: TGCGCCAGCAGTGAGATGACGACGGAGACCCAGTACTTC.

For this clonotype: One end of the junction fails to match germline, which may point to a read error. The V gene is TRBV12-5, the J gene TRBJ2-7, with D possibly TRBD1 on 7 matching bases. CDR3 length: 13 residues. Germline V lookup: CDR1 LGHNT, CDR2 FRNRAP. For the CDR3, the DNA is TGTACTAGTGGGCCAGGGGGGACCTACGAGCAGTACTTC. As protein: CTSGPGGTYEQYF.

This clonotype was counted between two and nine times. The rearrangement uses TRBV29-1 and TRBJ1-1; the match to TRBD1 covers 9 bases. The CDR3 contains 13 residues. CDR1 is SQVTM and CDR2 is ANQGSEA in the germline V gene. The J segment lost 10 bases and the V segment lost 2 bases, leaving 8 bases of the junction unmatched. The CDR3 coding sequence is TGCAGCGTTGAAATTGGGACAGGGTTTGGAGCTTTCTTT. It translates to CSVEIGTGFGAFF. The full variable domain, its missing parts supplied by reference TRBV29-1 and TRBJ1-1, is SAVISQKPSRDICQRGTSLTIQCQVDSQVTMMFWYRQQPGQSLTLIATANQGSEATYESGFVIDKFPISRPNLTFSTLTVSNMSPEDSSIYLCSVEIGTGFGAFFGQGTRLTVV.

This clonotype was observed a handful of times. J is TRBJ2-1 and V is TRBV5-1; no reliable D call. CDR1 SGHRS and CDR2 YFSETQ come from the germline V gene. V shed 0 bases and J shed 6 bases, with 10 bases lying between them. This CDR3 spans 14 amino acids. CDR3 region: CASSLVGVGNEQFF. The CDR3 bases are TGCGCCAGCAGCTTGGTTGGGGTAGGCAATGAGCAGTTCTTC.

The CDR3 bases are TGTGCCAGCAGCTCCCAACCCGGTGGGCGGAATGAGCAGTTCTTC. Translating it yields CASSSQPGGRNEQFF. The rearrangement links TRBV7-2 to TRBJ2-1; D remains unclear. The germline V gene has CDR1 SGHTA and CDR2 FQGNSA. This CDR3 comprises 15 residues. Trimming left V 4 bases short and J 7 bases short, with 17 bases between.

The chain combines TRBV20-1 with TRBJ2-3; 8 bases align to TRBD1. The CDR3 loop spans 14 amino acids. The V and J ends lost 6 bases and 5 bases, in that order; junction bases with no gene match: 10. Germline V gives CDR1 DFQATT, CDR2 SNEGSKA (reference sequence). The CDR3, as DNA: TGCAGTGCAGGGACCGGGACAGGAGGAGATACGCAGTATTTT. Its translation: CSAGTGTGGDTQYF.

The chain combines TRBV29-1 with TRBJ2-5, with TRBD2 identical over 10 bases. The J call may be faulty, since TRBJ2-1 better matches the DNA end. The germline CDR1 and CDR2 sequences are SQVTM and ANQGSEA. The length of the CDR3 is 15 residues. In nucleotides, the CDR3 is TGCAGCGCCTACCTCTGGAGCGGGAGGGCCGGTGAGCAGTTCTTC. This codes for CSAYLWSGRAGEQFF.

This clonotype was observed a few times. The DNA of the CDR3 is TGTGCCAGCAGTTACTGGGACAGCCGTTTGGAGACCCAGTACTTC. Residues: CASSYWDSRLETQYF. V gene TRBV6-5 combines with J gene TRBJ2-5, with 7 bases matching TRBD1. J gave up 5 bases and V 1 base, and 7 bases lay outside the gene matches. Germline V CDR1 and CDR2: MNHEY, SVGAGI. The CDR3 spans 15 residues.

The rearrangement uses TRBV20-1 and TRBJ2-7, with D hard to call. This CDR3 has 13 residues. Germline V gives CDR1 DFQATT, CDR2 SNEGSKA (reference sequence). Trimming pared 1 base from V and 0 bases from J, leaving 7 bases between. The CDR3 loop is CSARVSSSYEQYF. The CDR3, as DNA: TGCAGTGCTAGAGTATCCTCCTCCTACGAGCAGTACTTC.

In its sample, this clonotype was seen once. The gene calls are TRBV7-9 and TRBJ2-5; the match to TRBD2 covers 8 bases. Trimming took 6 bases from V and 4 from J; bases not matched to a gene: 7. The germline V gene encodes CDR1 SEHNR and CDR2 FQNEAQ (reference sequence). The CDR3 is 14 residues long. The DNA of the CDR3 is TGTGCCAGCAGTTATACTAGCGGAAGAGAGACCCAGTACTTC. Translated: CASSYTSGRETQYF.

The rearrangement links TRBV15 to TRBJ2-7; 10 bases align to TRBD1. Trimming at V came to 1 base and at J to 3 bases, leaving 9 bases not matched to a gene. Per germline, CDR1 LNHNV and CDR2 YYDKDF (reference sequence). This CDR3 is 17 amino acids long. The CDR3 spells CATSRASGQGVVYEQYF. As DNA, the CDR3 is TGTGCCACCAGCAGAGCTTCCGGACAGGGGGTAGTCTACGAGCAGTACTTC.

This clonotype was counted between two and nine times. The chain recombines TRBV12-3 or TRBV12-4 with TRBJ2-1; D is tentatively TRBD1 or TRBD2 (6 bases each). The DNA matches TRBJ2-7 better at its end, which makes the J call doubtful. The length of the CDR3 is 17 residues. CDR3 DNA: TGTGCCAGCAGTTTCACTGGCCGGGGGCCTGAGGGGAGTGAGCAGTACTTC. Amino acids: CASSFTGRGPEGSEQYF.

This clonotype was detected a few times. The chain uses TRBV29-1 and TRBJ1-1; D remains ambiguous. Germline CDR1 is SQVTM and CDR2 is ANQGSEA. V gave up 5 bases and J gave up 0 bases, with 13 bases separating them. The CDR3 spans 14 residues. The CDR3: CSVTRTVMNTEAFF. The CDR3 DNA reads TGCAGCGTTACCAGGACGGTCATGAACACTGAAGCTTTCTTT. Complete variable domain (other parts from reference TRBV29-1 and TRBJ1-1): SAVISQKPSRDICQRGTSLTIQCQVDSQVTMMFWYRQQPGQSLTLIATANQGSEATYESGFVIDKFPISRPNLTFSTLTVSNMSPEDSSIYLCSVTRTVMNTEAFFGQGTRLTVV.